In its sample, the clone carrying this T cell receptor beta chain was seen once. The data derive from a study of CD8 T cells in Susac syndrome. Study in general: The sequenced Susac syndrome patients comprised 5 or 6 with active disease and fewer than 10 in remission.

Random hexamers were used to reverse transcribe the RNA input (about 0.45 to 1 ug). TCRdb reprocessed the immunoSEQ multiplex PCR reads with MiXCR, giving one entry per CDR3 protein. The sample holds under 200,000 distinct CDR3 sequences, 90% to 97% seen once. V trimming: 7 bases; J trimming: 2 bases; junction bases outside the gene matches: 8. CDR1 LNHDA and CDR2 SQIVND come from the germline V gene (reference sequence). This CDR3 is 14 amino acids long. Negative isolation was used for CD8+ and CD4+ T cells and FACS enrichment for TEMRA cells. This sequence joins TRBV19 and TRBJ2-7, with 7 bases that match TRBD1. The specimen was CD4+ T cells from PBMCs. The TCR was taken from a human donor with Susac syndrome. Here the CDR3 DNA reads TGTGCCAGTACCCCAACCGGGACAGCCTACGAGCAGTACTTC. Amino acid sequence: CASTPTGTAYEQYF.